This T cell receptor beta chain was captured in a study of CD8+ T cells in alopecia areata. Study-level information: For the treated group, dosing was oral tofacitinib at 5 to 10 mg twice daily.

Findings of the study overall: It was less clear whether patients shared TCRs than it was in mice, possibly because of HLA.

On this clone itself: The antigen is unknown.

Germline-derived CDR1 and CDR2 are LNHNV and YYDKDF (reference sequence). This CDR3 comprises 17 residues. V was pared by 0 bases and J by 4 bases, with 18 bases between. Peripheral blood and lesional scalp punch biopsies were taken from alopecia areata patients. Sorting of CD4+ and CD8+ T cells was performed on PBMCs. Extraction and reverse transcription of RNA yielded cDNA as the sequencing template. The data were produced by immunoSEQ multiplex PCR, yet TCRdb's version contains in-frame clones alone and is incomplete. The sample lists under 300,000 clones, less than 80% seen once, with more than 0.95% in the top ten.

The V call is TRBV15, the J call TRBJ2-5; a weak D match, TRBD2 (6 bases). The source of this sequence is a human donor with alopecia areata. The sequences come from CD4+ T cells sorted from blood, collected at week 0. The CDR3 DNA reads as TGTGCCACCAGCAGAGATCAGTCCAAATCAGCGGGAGAGACCCAGTACTTC. Its protein product is CATSRDQSKSAGETQYF.